This T cell receptor (beta chain) was profiled in a study of blood T cell repertoires in COVID-19. Study overall: The study drew acute and convalescent COVID-19 samples from the United States, Italy and Spain. PBMCs, B-cell-depleted T cells, or T cells provided the cDNA or gDNA that made up the material.

The CDR3 has 16 residues. Germline values: CDR1 MNHNS, CDR2 SASEGT. J lost 2 bases, V lost 6 bases, and 9 bases had no gene match. Per the study methods: For nucleated cells, counts were estimated from reference gene primer amplification. Data came from immunoSEQ multiplex PCR; TCRdb stores just in-frame clones and leaves some out. Clone size and V and J calls were adopted from that table, with D and trimming inferred from the DNA. The repertoire holds about 130,000 clones, with approximately 85% as singletons. V and J are TRBV6-1 and TRBJ2-1, with TRBD2 matching over 8 bases. The TCR originated in a human donor in a cohort sampled during active COVID-19. Sequences were obtained from peripheral blood. The CDR3 DNA reads as TGTGCCAGCAGCGAACTAGCGGAGGCCCCCTACAATGAGCAGTTCTTC. It translates to CASSELAEAPYNEQFF.